These T cell receptor beta chains were read from a single sample in a study of T cell repertoires in cytomegalovirus infection. TCRdb recomputed calls from the reads with MiXCR, one row per CDR3 protein. The sample records around 430,000 distinct CDR3 sequences, approximately 46% being singletons. Their target antigens are unknown. The specimen comprised cultured PBMCs, sampled from culture after CMV antigen stimulation. The receptors here all came from a human donor in good health (CMV status not recorded). Some clones in this sample may be carry-over from other donors' samples. Each CDR3 is given with its conserved first and last residue. D genes are given only for firm matches. Clone size is given for some rows only: seen once, a few or many times, or a class if the clone is expanded.

TRBV6-2/TRBV6-3,.,TRBJ2-7,.,TGTGCCAGCATCCAAGACTCCAACTCCTACGAGCAGTACTTC,CASIQDSNSYEQYF
TRBV6-6,.,TRBJ2-7,TRBD2,TGTGCCAGCAGTTACGGGCTAGCGGGAGGGATCTACGAGCAGTACTTC,CASSYGLAGGIYEQYF
TRBV7-9,.,TRBJ2-1,TRBD2,TGTGCCAGCAGCTTAGGGGTCGGCGGGAGGGCCGACAATGAGCAGTTCTTC,CASSLGVGGRADNEQFF
TRBV6-1,many,TRBJ2-7,.,TGTGCCAGCAGTGATCGGGGTTACGAGCAGTACTTC,CASSDRGYEQYF
TRBV20-1,.,TRBJ1-1,TRBD1,TGCAGTGCCCGGAACCCGACAGGGGAGGGTGAAGCTTTCTTT,CSARNPTGEGEAFF
TRBV6-2/TRBV6-3,.,TRBJ2-2,.,TGTGCCAGCATCAGGACAGTCAACACCGGGGAGCTGTTTTTT,CASIRTVNTGELFF
TRBV6-5,.,TRBJ2-2,TRBD1,TGTGCCAGCAGAACAGGGGCGGGCGGGGAGCTGTTTTTT,CASRTGAGGELFF
TRBV5-4,.,TRBJ2-7,TRBD1,TGTGCCAGCAGCTTGGATACCGGACAGGTAGCCTACGAGCAGTACTTC,CASSLDTGQVAYEQYF
TRBV7-2,.,TRBJ2-2,TRBD2,TGTGCCAGCAGCAAGGCGCGACTAGCGGGAAAGGCCGGGGAGCTGTTTTTT,CASSKARLAGKAGELFF
TRBV18,.,TRBJ1-1,.,TGTGCCAGCTCACTGTCGACAGAAGACACTGAAGCTTTCTTT,CASSLSTEDTEAFF
TRBV30,.,TRBJ2-7,.,TGTGCCTGGAGTCGAGTTTACTACGAGCAGTACTTC,CAWSRVYYEQYF
TRBV7-6,.,TRBJ1-1,.,TGTGCCAGAAGCCCCGCTCCACAGCACACTGAAGCTTTCTTT,CARSPAPQHTEAFF
TRBV14,.,TRBJ1-2,.,TGTGCCAGCAGCCGCGAACCTTACTATGGCTACACCTTC,CASSREPYYGYTF
TRBV27,.,TRBJ2-5,.,TGTGCCAGCAGTCCCCGGACTCAACAAGAGACCCAGTACTTC,CASSPRTQQETQYF
TRBV6-1,.,TRBJ2-7,TRBD1,TGTGCCAGCAGTCCAAATAGGGGACAGGAGTACTACGAGCAGTACTTC,CASSPNRGQEYYEQYF
TRBV7-2,many,TRBJ2-3,.,TGTGCCAGCAGCTTAGGCTTCGAGTCGGATACGCAGTATTTT,CASSLGFESDTQYF
TRBV7-6,few,TRBJ2-7,.,TGTGCCAGCAGCTTTAGAAATGGCAAGTACTTC,CASSFRNGKYF
TRBV11-2,few,TRBJ2-5,.,TGTGCCAGCAGGGTCCCTGGGCGTGAGGAAAGAGAGACCCAGTACTTC,CASRVPGREERETQYF
TRBV7-8,.,TRBJ2-1,TRBD1,TGTGCCAGCAGCTTCGGGACAGGAGTCTACAATGAGCAGTTCTTC,CASSFGTGVYNEQFF
TRBV2,few,TRBJ2-5,.,TGTGCCAGCAGTGCCGAAGAGACCCAGTACTTC,CASSAEETQYF
TRBV7-9,few,TRBJ1-2,.,TGTGCCAGCAGCTCTCTAATTGGCTACACCTTC,CASSSLIGYTF
TRBV7-6,few,TRBJ2-7,TRBD1,TGTGCCAGCAGCCGATCGGACAGGGGATACGAGCAGTACTTC,CASSRSDRGYEQYF
TRBV7-2,few,TRBJ2-7,.,TGTGCCAGCAGCCTCCGACAGGCCTCCTACGAGCAGTACTTC,CASSLRQASYEQYF
TRBV20-1,few,TRBJ1-2,TRBD1,TGCAGTGCCAACGACAGGGTACTTGGCTACACCTTC,CSANDRVLGYTF
TRBV7-8,.,TRBJ2-1,TRBD2,TGTGCCAGCAGCGGGGGGGCTAGCGGGTACAATGAGCAGTTCTTC,CASSGGASGYNEQFF
TRBV11-2,.,TRBJ2-7,.,TGTGCCAGCAGCTTAGTCCAGGGGGGCTACGAGCAGTACTTC,CASSLVQGGYEQYF
TRBV28,few,TRBJ1-1,TRBD1,TGTGCCAGCAGCCGTACCGGGACAGTGAACACTGAAGCTTTCTTT,CASSRTGTVNTEAFF
TRBV12-3/TRBV12-4,.,TRBJ1-6,TRBD1,TGTGCCAGCAGAAACGACGCCGGGACAGCCCTCCACTTT,CASRNDAGTALHF
TRBV6-1,once,TRBJ1-2,.,TGTGCCAGCAGCCTGTGGAAGGGAAACTATGGCTACACCTTC,CASSLWKGNYGYTF
TRBV10-3,.,TRBJ1-2,.,TGTGCCATCAGTGACACCCTCATGACGCCAAACTATGGCTACACCTTC,CAISDTLMTPNYGYTF
TRBV7-2,few,TRBJ2-3,TRBD2,TGTGCCAGCAGTCCAGCGGGGCTCAGCACAGATACGCAGTATTTT,CASSPAGLSTDTQYF
TRBV7-2,many,TRBJ2-7,TRBD2,TGTGCCAGCACCCCATTAGCGGGAGGTTTCTACGAGCAGTACTTC,CASTPLAGGFYEQYF
TRBV20-1,.,TRBJ2-5,TRBD2,TGCAGTGCTCCGACAAGCGGGACGGGAGAGACCCAGTACTTC,CSAPTSGTGETQYF
TRBV19,.,TRBJ2-1,.,TGTGCCAGTAGTATAGATTCCCGACTGGATGAGCAGTTCTTC,CASSIDSRLDEQFF
TRBV20-1,.,TRBJ2-3,TRBD2,TGCAGTGCTCCCATACTAGCGGGAGGGCCTTATGGTAGCACAGATACGCAGTATTTT,CSAPILAGGPYGSTDTQYF
TRBV11-2,.,TRBJ2-1,.,TGTGCCAGCAGCTTAGAAGACTCCCGGAAGGGTTGGTTCTTC,CASSLEDSRKGWFF